The entry below describes one T cell receptor (beta chain). The data were obtained in a study of blood T cell repertoires in COVID-19. Authors' data handling: The assay estimated nucleated cells by amplifying reference gene primers. The protocol was immunoSEQ multiplex PCR, while the TCRdb copy is restricted to in-frame clones and leaves out a portion. Clone size and V and J calls were adopted from that table, with D and trimming inferred from the DNA. The repertoire holds around 20,000 clones, with around nine tenths as singletons. Trimming pared 0 bases from V and 0 bases from J, leaving 7 bases between. Germline V lookup: CDR1 MRHNA, CDR2 SNTAGT. The CDR3 sequence is 15 residues long.

This receptor was taken from a human donor in a cohort sampled during active COVID-19. The V and J genes are TRBV6-4 and TRBJ2-3, with D possibly TRBD2 on 6 matching bases. Specimen: peripheral blood. CDR3: CASSDSAGSTDTQYF. The CDR3 DNA reads TGTGCCAGCAGTGACTCTGCGGGAAGCACAGATACGCAGTATTTT.